This TCR beta chain was recovered during a study of Graves' ophthalmopathy and Graves' hyperthyroidism. General study points: A model built from 13 signatures distinguished ophthalmopathy from stable hyperthyroidism with approximately 90% sensitivity and 81.08% specificity. Both a roughly 70% sensitivity and an approximately 77% specificity characterized the model's predictions of ophthalmopathy progression.

A few counts support this clonotype. Its antigen is not known. For repertoire sequencing, the TCR beta CDR3 regions were amplified from RNA transcripts. HTBI-primed first-round RT-PCR preceded second-round multiplex PCR. One entry per CDR3 protein results from TCRdb running MiXCR on the multiplex PCR reads. The table lists around 1,000,000 distinct CDR3 sequences, less than 45% of them singletons, with more than 9.5% in the top ten. With 6 bases removed from V and 3 bases from J, the gap between germline ends came to 15 bases. This CDR3 spans 15 amino acids. The germline gives CDR1 MNHEY, CDR2 SVGAGI. Specimen: peripheral blood or thyroid tissue (not recorded which). The source of this sequence is an adult man with Graves' hyperthyroidism. V usage is TRBV6-5 and J usage is TRBJ1-5; D is uncertain. CDR3 bases: TGTGCCAGCAGCTCCGGATCGGGGTCCAATCAGCCCCAGCATTTT. The encoded protein is CASSSGSGSNQPQHF.